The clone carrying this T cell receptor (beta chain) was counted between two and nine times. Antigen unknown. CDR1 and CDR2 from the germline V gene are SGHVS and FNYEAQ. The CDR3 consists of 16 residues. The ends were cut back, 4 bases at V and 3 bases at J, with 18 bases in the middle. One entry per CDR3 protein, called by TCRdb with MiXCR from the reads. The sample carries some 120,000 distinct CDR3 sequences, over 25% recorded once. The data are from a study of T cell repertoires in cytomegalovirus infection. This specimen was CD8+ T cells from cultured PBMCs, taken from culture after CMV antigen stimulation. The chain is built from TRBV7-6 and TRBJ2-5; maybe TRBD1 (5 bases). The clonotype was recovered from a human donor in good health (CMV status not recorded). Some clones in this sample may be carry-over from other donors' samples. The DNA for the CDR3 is TGTGCCAGCAGCTCGAGAACAGGCACCCAAAAAGAGACCCAGTACTTC. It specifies CASSSRTGTQKETQYF.